What follows are 9 T cell receptor beta chains derived from one specimen sequenced in a study of blood T cell repertoires in COVID-19. The data were produced by immunoSEQ multiplex PCR, yet TCRdb's version contains in-frame clones alone and is incomplete. Of approximately 250,000 clones in the sample, approximately 82% were seen once. Sequences were obtained from peripheral blood. These receptors were taken from a man aged 40-55 years who had recovered from COVID-19.

The gene calls are TRBV12-5 and TRBJ2-6; D unresolved. Per the germline V gene, CDR1 is LGHNT and CDR2 is FRNRAP. V lost 7 bases and J 0 bases, leaving 4 bases between the germline ends. This CDR3 has 13 amino acids. CDR3: CASAISGANVLTF. In nucleotides, the CDR3 is TGTGCTAGTGCCATCTCTGGGGCCAACGTCCTGACTTTC.

This rearrangement joins TRBV5-1 to TRBJ2-2; tentative D call: TRBD1 (5 bases). CDR1 is SGHRS, CDR2 YFSETQ, per germline. V lost 4 bases and J lost 0, with 16 bases in between. CDR3 length: 17 amino acids. DNA of the CDR3: TGCGCCAGCAGCATTGCTGGGGCCCCCGCGAACACCGGGGAGCTGTTTTTT. Its translation: CASSIAGAPANTGELFF.

This chain's CDR3 is CASSQIARGLDNEQFF. The CDR3 coding sequence is TGCGCCAGCAGCCAAATAGCCAGGGGCCTAGACAATGAGCAGTTCTTC. The chain employs TRBV4-3 and TRBJ2-1; a weak D match, TRBD1 (6 bases). In germline, CDR1 is LGHNA, CDR2 YSLEER. The V and J ends lost 2 bases and 5 bases respectively, with 16 bases between them. This CDR3 comprises 16 residues.

The chain uses TRBV4-1 and TRBJ2-4; D is perhaps TRBD2 (5 bases). The CDR3 loop spans 15 amino acids. V was shortened by 6 bases and J by 0 bases, with 12 bases between the two germline ends. Germline-derived CDR1 and CDR2 are MGHRA and YSYEKL. The CDR3 DNA sequence: TGCGCCAGCAGTGAGGGAATGCGAGCCAAAAACATTCAGTACTTC. This translates into CASSEGMRAKNIQYF.

This chain uses TRBV9 with TRBJ1-1; no definite D call. Trimming stripped 0 bases from V and 2 bases from J, with 11 bases between. The CDR3 covers 15 residues. CDR1 is SGDLS, CDR2 YYNGEE, per germline. CDR3 nucleotide sequence: TGTGCCAGCAGCGTAGGTTACCAACTAAACACTGAAGCTTTCTTT. Translating gives CASSVGYQLNTEAFF. The variable domain in full, with the rest retrieved from reference TRBV9 and TRBJ1-1, is DSGVTQTPKHLITATGQRVTLRCSPRSGDLSVYWYQQSLDQGLQFLIQYYNGEERAKGNILERFSAQQFPDLHSELNLSSLELGDSALYFCASSVGYQLNTEAFFGQGTRLTVV.

The CDR3 here is CASSQPVHEETGELFF. As DNA, the CDR3 is TGTGCCAGCAGCCAGCCCGTCCACGAGGAGACCGGGGAGCTGTTTTTT. The chain recombines TRBV3-1 (or the pseudogene TRBV3-2) with TRBJ2-2; D remains ambiguous. This CDR3 is built from 16 residues. CDR1 LGHDT and CDR2 YNNKEL come from the germline V gene (reference sequence). V was trimmed by 3 bases and J by 5 bases, leaving 16 bases between them.

The J gene is TRBJ2-3, the V gene TRBV3-1 (or the pseudogene TRBV3-2), with a weak D call TRBD1 (6 bases). There are 15 residues in the CDR3. The germline V gene encodes CDR1 LGHDT and CDR2 YNNKEL (reference sequence). Trimming removed 4 bases at V and 0 bases at J, with 11 bases between. In nucleotides, the CDR3 is TGTGCCAGCAGCCGAACAAGGGGGAGCACAGATACGCAGTATTTT. Translated: CASSRTRGSTDTQYF.

The gene calls are TRBV18 and TRBJ2-7, with a possible D match to TRBD1 (6 bases). Per the germline V gene, CDR1 is KGHSH and CDR2 is LQKENI. This CDR3 is built from 13 residues. V lost 4 bases and J 1 base, leaving 8 bases between the germline ends. In nucleotides, the CDR3 is TGTGCCAGCTCACGGGACACATCCTACGAGCAGTACTTC. Translated: CASSRDTSYEQYF. The whole variable domain, filled in from reference TRBV18 and TRBJ2-7, reads NAGVMQNPRHLVRRRGQEARLRCSPMKGHSHVYWYRQLPEEGLKFMVYLQKENIIDESGMPKERFSAEFPKEGPSILRIQQVVRGDSAAYFCASSRDTSYEQYFGPGTRLTVT.

CDR3 nucleotide sequence: TGTGCCTGGGCTGCTCCGTCTTACGGTAGCTACACCTTC. Its protein is CAWAAPSYGSYTF. The V call is TRBV30, the J call TRBJ1-2; D remains ambiguous. V was cut by 5 bases and J by 9 bases, with 19 bases left in between. The germline V gene encodes CDR1 GTSNPN and CDR2 SVGIG (reference sequence). This CDR3 is built from 13 residues. Full variable domain (rest looked up from reference TRBV30 and TRBJ1-2): SQTIHQWPATLVQPVGSPLSLECTVEGTSNPNLYWYRQAAGRGLQLLFYSVGIGQISSEVPQNLSASRPQDRQFILSSKKLLLSDSGFYLCAWAAPSYGSYTFGSGTRLTVV.